This T cell receptor beta chain came from a study of T-cell reconstitution after alpha-beta-depleted transplantation in children. Unique molecular identifiers featured in how the TCRbeta library was prepared. Each CDR3 protein is one row after TCRdb ran MiXCR on the PCR reads. The repertoire holds around 340,000 distinct CDR3 sequences, with 10% to 15% as singletons. The V gene's germline CDR1 is SNHLY and CDR2 FYNNEI. Between the trimmed V and J ends, which lost 4 bases and 4 bases, there was a span of 22 bases. The CDR3 is 17 amino acids. The TCR originated in a human donor who donated a stem cell graft to a child with Fanconi anemia. The gene calls are TRBV2 and TRBJ1-2, with D possibly matching TRBD1 (6 bases). The sample in question was PBMCs, obtained from the stem cell graft. CDR3 sequence (DNA): TGTGCCAGCAGTGCCCTGCAAGCCTGGACAGCCCGCTATGGCTACACCTTC. This codes for CASSALQAWTARYGYTF.